The entry below gives a single T cell receptor (beta chain) sequence along with its context. Antigen unknown. Clones were read by immunoSEQ multiplex PCR, and TCRdb kept only the in-frame ones, dropping some. The data hold 200,000 or so clones, with 94% observed a single time. These data belong to a study of T cell responses to AZD1222 COVID-19 vaccine. About the study: Doses given second, at about 4 or about 12 weeks, were pooled. Points from the study as a whole: White British ancestry dominated among donors, who included more females, and clonal diversity was possibly underestimated.

Looked up from germline, CDR1 is SGHRS and CDR2 is YFSETQ. Trimming removed 1 base from V and 1 base from J, with 5 bases in between. This CDR3 comprises 14 residues. Sequencing was performed on peripheral blood, taken on day 0 of AZD1222 vaccination. The genes are TRBV5-1 and TRBJ2-2; no firm D call. This clonotype was obtained from an adult in good health. CDR3 coding DNA: TGCGCCAGCAGCTTGACCAGGAACACCGGGGAGCTGTTTTTT. This sequence encodes CASSLTRNTGELFF.